This TCR beta chain was sequenced for a study of Graves' ophthalmopathy and Graves' hyperthyroidism. Study results and limitations: Sensitivity of roughly 88% and specificity of around 80% were achieved when a 13-signature model separated ophthalmopathy from stable hyperthyroidism. Most thyroid clonotypes with frequency above 0.001 were detected in blood too.

Stable hyperthyroidism meant no progression to ophthalmopathy within 18 months of follow-up. The authors used Ficoll-Paque density gradient centrifugation to separate PBMCs. The input was 7.5 to 10 ml of fresh peripheral blood. From germline, CDR1 is MDHEN and CDR2 SYDVKM. The V end was cut by 8 bases, the J end by 4 bases, with 15 bases between. The CDR3 covers 13 residues. This clonotype was recorded at least ten times. The antigen remains unidentified. Transcripts of RNA were the source for amplifying TCR beta CDR3 regions. HTBI-primed first-round RT-PCR preceded second-round multiplex PCR. TCRdb used MiXCR to reprocess the multiplex PCR reads, holding one entry per CDR3 protein. The top ten hold approximately 7.7% of the sample, which has under 800,000 distinct CDR3 sequences, 22% seen once.

The sequence was collected from a woman between 18 and 29 years old with stable Graves' hyperthyroidism. Some clones in this sample may be carry-over from other donors' samples. The sequenced sample consisted of peripheral blood. The V and J genes are TRBV28 and TRBJ2-7; tentatively, D is TRBD2 (6 bases). CDR3 in amino acids: CASSGVVEYEQYF. The CDR3 DNA reads TGTGCCAGCTCGGGGGTTGTGGAATACGAGCAGTACTTC. The full variable domain, in which reference TRBV28 and TRBJ2-7 provide the parts outside the CDR3, is DVKVTQSSRYLVKRTGEKVFLECVQDMDHENMFWYRQDPGLGLRLIYFSYDVKMKEKGDIPEGYSVSREKKERFSLILESASTNQTSMYLCASSGVVEYEQYFGPGTRLTVT.